This entry features one TCR beta chain sequence. Looked up from germline, CDR1 is MNHEY and CDR2 is SMNVEV (reference sequence). This CDR3 has 14 amino acids. V lost 3 bases, J lost 3 bases, and 12 bases lay in between. CD45RO-negative, CCR7-selected cells formed the naive CD8 fraction, which excluded terminally differentiated effector memory CD45RA+ cells. The sample is drawn from a study of shared clonotypes between healthy human individuals. TCRdb keeps only in-frame clones here, not all; method: immunoSEQ multiplex PCR. The sample consists of around 2,000,000 clones, approximately 95% of them appearing once.

The chain combines TRBV27 with TRBJ2-7; tentative D call: TRBD1 (6 bases). The receptor was isolated from a man aged 18 to 29 in good health. What was sequenced was naive CD8+ T cells sorted from blood. The CDR3 bases are TGTGCCAGCAGTTTCGGCAGGGGTCTCTACGAGCAGTACTTC. The encoded protein is CASSFGRGLYEQYF.